This TCR beta chain comes out of a study of CD8 T cells in ankylosing spondylitis. Study results and caveats: Blood from ankylosing spondylitis patients appeared to carry a characteristic roughly eight-variant TCR beta motif. According to the report, clones linked to the disease were significantly enriched in matched synovial fluid samples taken from ankylosing spondylitis patients.

In the case of this clonotype: The antigen is unknown.

Each CDR3 protein is one row after TCRdb ran MiXCR on the 5' RACE reads. The data hold about 96,000 distinct CDR3 sequences, with roughly 27% observed a single time. Germline V gives CDR1 SGHVS, CDR2 FNYEAQ. The V and J ends lost 0 bases and 5 bases respectively, with 9 bases between them. The CDR3 is 14 amino acids. J is TRBJ2-3 and V is TRBV7-6, with D hard to call. Input material: blood, either unsorted or a sorted T cell fraction (not recorded which). The clonotype comes from a male donor with ankylosing spondylitis or in good health (not recorded which). CDR3 protein: CASSLATLGDTQYF. CDR3 bases: TGTGCCAGCAGCTTAGCTACCTTAGGAGATACGCAGTATTTT.